What follows describes a single TCR beta chain. Its antigen is as yet unknown. This sample is drawn from a study of tumor-infiltrating lymphocytes in localized non-small cell lung cancer. Study background: Tumor tissue and non-adjacent uninvolved lung came from each patient.

In germline, CDR1 is SGHTA, CDR2 FQGNSA. The CDR3 runs 14 residues. V dropped 5 bases and J dropped 10 bases, with 18 bases sitting between them. The table came from immunoSEQ multiplex PCR; TCRdb's copy has only in-frame clones and leaves some out. The table has under 8,500 clones, about 70% seen once. Findings and caveats of the study: Not all patients were TCR sequenced, owing to tissue quantity. Each assay used a separate piece of the same tissue. T-cell fraction did not differ between immunotypes IM1 and IM2.

The specimen was uninvolved lung tissue not adjacent to the tumor. The chain couples TRBV7-2 to TRBJ2-1, with D possibly being TRBD1 or TRBD2 (5 bases each). This sequence originates from a human donor with non-small cell lung cancer. The CDR3: CASSLRDPVSEQFF. DNA of the CDR3: TGTGCCAGCAGCCTCCGGGACCCAGTGAGCGAGCAGTTCTTC.